What follows is one TCR beta chain and its context. This CDR3 spans 13 amino acids. From germline, CDR1 is SGHRS and CDR2 YFSETQ. Between the trimmed V and J ends, which lost 5 bases and 7 bases, there was a span of 10 bases. This sample was included in a study of blood T cell repertoires in COVID-19. Background on the study: Whether acute or convalescent, the COVID-19 samples came from the United States, Italy and Spain. PBMCs, B-cell-depleted T cells, or T cells were the source of the cDNA or gDNA that made up the material.

TCRdb's table, derived via immunoSEQ multiplex PCR, lists solely in-frame clones and lacks some. Altogether approximately 270,000 clones are present, 75% to 90% being singletons, with the ten largest covering 2.2%. What was sequenced was peripheral blood. This TCR was recovered from a man aged 45-65 years with acute or convalescent COVID-19. J is TRBJ1-6 and V is TRBV5-1; unclear D gene. The CDR3 region is CASREESNSPLHF. The CDR3 bases are TGCGCCAGCAGGGAGGAGTCCAATTCACCCCTCCACTTT.